This T cell receptor beta chain is from a study of cytomegalovirus exposure and HLA in healthy donors. Notes on the study in general: The authors listed over 150 TCR beta chains as cytomegalovirus-associated. A later analysis linked 15,000 to 20,000 TCR beta sequences to HLA alleles at 0.05 false discovery rate.

Use of 60 Vbeta and 13 Jbeta primers characterized the PCR. Repertoires were generated with immunoSEQ multiplex PCR, while TCRdb's copy carries only in-frame clones and drops some. The sample has around 150,000 clones; 80% are singletons. Remarks on this clone: The antigen remains undetermined.

This CDR3 has 13 amino acids. CDR1 MNHEY and CDR2 SVGAGI come from the germline V gene. The V and J ends lost 6 bases and 4 bases, in that order; junction bases with no gene match: 1. The chain combines TRBV6-5 with TRBJ1-3; 9 bases align to TRBD1. Input material: PBMCs. This sequence was found in a man aged 25-45 years in good health and CMV-seronegative. CDR3 residues: CASRGTGGNTIYF. As DNA, the CDR3 is TGTGCCAGCAGGGGGACAGGGGGAAACACCATATATTTT.